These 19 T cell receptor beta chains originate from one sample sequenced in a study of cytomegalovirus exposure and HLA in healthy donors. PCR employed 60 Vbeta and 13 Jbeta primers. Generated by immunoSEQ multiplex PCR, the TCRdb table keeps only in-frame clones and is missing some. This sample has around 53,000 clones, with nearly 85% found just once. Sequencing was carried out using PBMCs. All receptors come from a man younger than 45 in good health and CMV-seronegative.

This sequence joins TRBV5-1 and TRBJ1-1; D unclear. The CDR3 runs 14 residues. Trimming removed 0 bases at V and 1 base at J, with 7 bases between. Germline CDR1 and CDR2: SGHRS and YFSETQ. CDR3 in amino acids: CASSLARGNTEAFF. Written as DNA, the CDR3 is TGCGCCAGCAGCTTGGCCCGGGGGAACACTGAAGCTTTCTTT.

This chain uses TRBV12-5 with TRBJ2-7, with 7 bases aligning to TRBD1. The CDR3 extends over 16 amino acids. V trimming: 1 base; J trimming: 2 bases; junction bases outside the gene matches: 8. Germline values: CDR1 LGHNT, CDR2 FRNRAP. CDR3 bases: TGTGCTAGTGGTTTGGCGACCGGGACAGAGGCCTACGAGCAGTACTTC. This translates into CASGLATGTEAYEQYF. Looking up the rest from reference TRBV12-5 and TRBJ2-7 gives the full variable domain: DARVTQTPRHKVTEMGQEVTMRCQPILGHNTVFWYRQTMMQGLELLAYFRNRAPLDDSGMPKDRFSAEMPDATLATLKIQPSEPRDSAVYFCASGLATGTEAYEQYFGPGTRLTVT.

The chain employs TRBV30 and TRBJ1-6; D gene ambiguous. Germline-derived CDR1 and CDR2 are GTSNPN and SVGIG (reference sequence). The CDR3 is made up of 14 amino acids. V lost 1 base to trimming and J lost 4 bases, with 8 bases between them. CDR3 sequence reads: CAWSAVSYNSPLHF. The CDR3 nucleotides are TGTGCCTGGAGTGCGGTATCTTATAATTCACCCCTCCACTTT.

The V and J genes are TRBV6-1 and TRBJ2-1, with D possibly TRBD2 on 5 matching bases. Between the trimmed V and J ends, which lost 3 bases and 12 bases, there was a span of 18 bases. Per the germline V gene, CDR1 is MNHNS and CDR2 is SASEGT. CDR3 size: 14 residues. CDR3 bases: TGTGCCAGCAGTGACGGGATGACTCTAGACTGGCAGTTCTTC. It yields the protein CASSDGMTLDWQFF.

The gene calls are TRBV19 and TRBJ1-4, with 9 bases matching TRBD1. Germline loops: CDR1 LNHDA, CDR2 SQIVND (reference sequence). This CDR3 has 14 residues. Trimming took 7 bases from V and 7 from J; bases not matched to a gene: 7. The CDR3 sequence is CASKPRDRVEKLFF. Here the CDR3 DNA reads TGTGCCAGTAAGCCCCGGGACAGGGTTGAAAAACTGTTTTTT.

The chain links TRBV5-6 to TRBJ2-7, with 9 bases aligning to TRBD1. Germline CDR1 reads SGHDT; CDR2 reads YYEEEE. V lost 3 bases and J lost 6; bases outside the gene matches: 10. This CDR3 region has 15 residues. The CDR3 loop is CASSSPGQGLFEQYF. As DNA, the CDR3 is TGTGCCAGCAGCTCCCCGGGACAGGGTCTGTTCGAGCAGTACTTC.

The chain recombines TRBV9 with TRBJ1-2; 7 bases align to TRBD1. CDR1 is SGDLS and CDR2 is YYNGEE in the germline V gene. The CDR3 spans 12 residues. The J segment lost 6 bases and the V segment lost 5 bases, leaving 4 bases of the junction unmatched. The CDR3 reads CASSRQGHGYTF. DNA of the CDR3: TGTGCCAGCAGTCGACAGGGTCATGGCTACACCTTC.

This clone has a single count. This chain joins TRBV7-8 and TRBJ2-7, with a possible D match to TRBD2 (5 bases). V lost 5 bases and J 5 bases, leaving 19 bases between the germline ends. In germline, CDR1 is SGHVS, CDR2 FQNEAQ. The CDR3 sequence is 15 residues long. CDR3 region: CASSDGILGSHEQYF. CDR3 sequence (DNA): TGTGCCAGCAGCGACGGGATTTTGGGCAGCCACGAGCAGTACTTC.

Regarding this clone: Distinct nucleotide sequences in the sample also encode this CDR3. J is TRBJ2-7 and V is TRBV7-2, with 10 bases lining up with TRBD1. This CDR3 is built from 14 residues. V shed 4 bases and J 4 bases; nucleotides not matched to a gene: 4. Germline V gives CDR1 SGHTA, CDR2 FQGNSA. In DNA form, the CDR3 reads TGTGCCAGCAGCTCCTCGGGACAGGGGTACGAGCAGTACTTC. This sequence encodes CASSSSGQGYEQYF.

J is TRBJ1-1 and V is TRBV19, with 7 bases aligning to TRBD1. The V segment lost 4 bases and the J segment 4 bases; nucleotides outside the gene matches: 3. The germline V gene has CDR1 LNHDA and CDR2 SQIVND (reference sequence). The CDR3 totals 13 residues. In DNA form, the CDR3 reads TGTGCCAGTAGTACAAACAGGGGCACTGAAGCTTTCTTT. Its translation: CASSTNRGTEAFF.

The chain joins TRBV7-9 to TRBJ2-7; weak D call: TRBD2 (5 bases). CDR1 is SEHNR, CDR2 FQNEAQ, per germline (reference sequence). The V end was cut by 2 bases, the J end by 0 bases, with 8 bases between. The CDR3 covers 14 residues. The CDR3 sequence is CASSLSRGSYEQYF. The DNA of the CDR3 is TGTGCCAGCAGCTTAAGCCGGGGCTCCTACGAGCAGTACTTC.

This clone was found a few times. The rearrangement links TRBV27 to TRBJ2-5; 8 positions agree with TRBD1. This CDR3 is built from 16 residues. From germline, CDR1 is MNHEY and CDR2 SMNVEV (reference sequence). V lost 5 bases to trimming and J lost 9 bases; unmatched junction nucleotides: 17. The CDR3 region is CASSPLGQGIPGAQYF. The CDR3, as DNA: TGTGCCAGCAGTCCCCTCGGACAGGGCATTCCGGGGGCCCAGTACTTC.

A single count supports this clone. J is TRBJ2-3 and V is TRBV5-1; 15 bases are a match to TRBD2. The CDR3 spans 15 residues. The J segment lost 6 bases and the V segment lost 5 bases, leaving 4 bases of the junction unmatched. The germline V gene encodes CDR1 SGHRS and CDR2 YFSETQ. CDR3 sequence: CASRPGLAGGDTQYF. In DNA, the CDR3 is TGCGCCAGCAGACCGGGACTAGCGGGGGGCGATACGCAGTATTTT.

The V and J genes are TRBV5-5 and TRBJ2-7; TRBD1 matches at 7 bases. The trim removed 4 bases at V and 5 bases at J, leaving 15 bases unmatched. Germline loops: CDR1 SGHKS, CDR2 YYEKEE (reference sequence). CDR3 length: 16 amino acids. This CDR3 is CASSLSTGTVLNEQYF. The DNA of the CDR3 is TGTGCCAGCAGCCTTTCTACCGGGACAGTTCTCAACGAGCAGTACTTC.

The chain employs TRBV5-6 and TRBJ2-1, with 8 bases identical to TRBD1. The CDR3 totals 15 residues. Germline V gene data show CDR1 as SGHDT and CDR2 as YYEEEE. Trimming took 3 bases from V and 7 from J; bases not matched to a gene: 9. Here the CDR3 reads CASSSIDRGWNEQFF. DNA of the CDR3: TGTGCCAGCAGCTCGATCGACAGGGGCTGGAATGAGCAGTTCTTC.

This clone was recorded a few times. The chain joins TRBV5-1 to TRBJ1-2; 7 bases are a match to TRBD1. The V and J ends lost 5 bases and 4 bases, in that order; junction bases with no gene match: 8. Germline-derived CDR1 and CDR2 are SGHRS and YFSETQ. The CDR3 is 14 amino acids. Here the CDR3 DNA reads TGCGCCAGCAGTTTTACAGGGGAAAGCTATGGCTACACCTTC. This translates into CASSFTGESYGYTF. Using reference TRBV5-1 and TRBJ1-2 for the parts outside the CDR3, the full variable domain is KAGVTQTPRYLIKTRGQQVTLSCSPISGHRSVSWYQQTPGQGLQFLFEYFSETQRNKGNFPGRFSGRQFSNSRSEMNVSTLELGDSALYLCASSFTGESYGYTFGSGTRLTVV.

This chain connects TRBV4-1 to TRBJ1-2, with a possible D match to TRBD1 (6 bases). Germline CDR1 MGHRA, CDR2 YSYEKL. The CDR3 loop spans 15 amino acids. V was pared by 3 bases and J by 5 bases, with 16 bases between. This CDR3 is CASSQPGTRTYGYTF. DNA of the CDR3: TGCGCCAGCAGCCAGCCCGGGACACGGACTTATGGCTACACCTTC.

The CDR3 region has the DNA TGTGCCAGCAGCCCAAACAATGAGCAGTTCTTC. Translated: CASSPNNEQFF. The chain links TRBV11-3 to TRBJ2-1; D unresolved. Per germline, CDR1 SGHNT and CDR2 YENEEA. Trimming took off 5 bases at V and 5 bases at J, with 4 bases between the two ends. The CDR3 totals 11 residues.

CDR3 sequence (DNA): TGTGCCACCAGCAGAGAGGATTTTCGGAGAGGGACTGGGGCCAACGTCCTGACTTTC. It codes for CATSREDFRRGTGANVLTF. The chain carries TRBV15 and TRBJ2-6, with a tentative D call TRBD2 (5 bases). Germline V gene data show CDR1 as LNHNV and CDR2 as YYDKDF (reference sequence). V lost 0 bases, J lost 2 bases, and 17 bases lay in between. This CDR3 is 19 amino acids long.